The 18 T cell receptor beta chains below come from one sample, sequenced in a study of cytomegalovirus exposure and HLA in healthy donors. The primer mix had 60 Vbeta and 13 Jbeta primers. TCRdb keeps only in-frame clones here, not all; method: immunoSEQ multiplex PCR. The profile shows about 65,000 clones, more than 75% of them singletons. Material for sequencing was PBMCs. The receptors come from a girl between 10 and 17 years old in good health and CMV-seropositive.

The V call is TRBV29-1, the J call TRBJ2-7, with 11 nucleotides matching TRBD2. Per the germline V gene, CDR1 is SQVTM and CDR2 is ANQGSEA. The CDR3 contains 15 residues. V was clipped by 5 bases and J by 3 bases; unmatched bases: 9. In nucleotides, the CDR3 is TGCAGCGTTCTAGCGGGGGGTCGAACCTTCTACGAGCAGTACTTC. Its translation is CSVLAGGRTFYEQYF.

CDR3 DNA sequence: TGCGCCAGCAGCTTTTTGGAGGGCCAGACCCAGTACTTC. This sequence encodes CASSFLEGQTQYF. This chain connects TRBV5-1 to TRBJ2-5; maybe TRBD2 (6 bases). In germline, CDR1 is SGHRS, CDR2 YFSETQ. The CDR3 runs 13 residues. Trimming shortened V by 2 bases and J by 6 bases, and 11 bases separated the two germline ends.

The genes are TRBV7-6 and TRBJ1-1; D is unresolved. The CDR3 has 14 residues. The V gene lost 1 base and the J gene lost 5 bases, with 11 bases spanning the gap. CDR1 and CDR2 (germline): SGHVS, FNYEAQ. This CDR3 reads CASSLELGRTEAFF. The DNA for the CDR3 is TGTGCCAGCAGCTTAGAGCTGGGGAGGACTGAAGCTTTCTTT.

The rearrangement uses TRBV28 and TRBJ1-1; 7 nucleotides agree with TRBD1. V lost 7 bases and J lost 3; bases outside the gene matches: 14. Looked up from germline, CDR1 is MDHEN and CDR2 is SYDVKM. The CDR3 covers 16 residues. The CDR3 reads CASTLGGQWLDTEAFF. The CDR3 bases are TGTGCCAGCACCTTGGGGGGACAGTGGTTGGACACTGAAGCTTTCTTT. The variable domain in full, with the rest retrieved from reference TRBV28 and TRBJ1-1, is DVKVTQSSRYLVKRTGEKVFLECVQDMDHENMFWYRQDPGLGLRLIYFSYDVKMKEKGDIPEGYSVSREKKERFSLILESASTNQTSMYLCASTLGGQWLDTEAFFGQGTRLTVV.

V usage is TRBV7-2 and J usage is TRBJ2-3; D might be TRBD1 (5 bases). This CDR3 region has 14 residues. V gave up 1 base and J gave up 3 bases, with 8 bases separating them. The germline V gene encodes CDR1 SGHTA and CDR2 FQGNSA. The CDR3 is CASSLVGQTDTQYF. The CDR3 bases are TGTGCCAGCAGCTTAGTTGGACAAACAGATACGCAGTATTTT.

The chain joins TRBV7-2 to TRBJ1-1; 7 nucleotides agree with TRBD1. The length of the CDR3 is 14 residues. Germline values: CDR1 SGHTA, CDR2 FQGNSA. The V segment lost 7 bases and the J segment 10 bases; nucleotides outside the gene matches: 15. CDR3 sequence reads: CASTGTASLLGAFF. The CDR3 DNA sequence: TGTGCCAGCACTGGGACAGCCTCCTTACTGGGAGCTTTCTTT.

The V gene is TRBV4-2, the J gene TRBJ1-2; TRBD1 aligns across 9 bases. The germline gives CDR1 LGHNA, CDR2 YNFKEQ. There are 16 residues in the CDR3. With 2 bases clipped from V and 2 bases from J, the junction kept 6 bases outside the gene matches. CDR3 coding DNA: TGTGCCAGCAGCCAACTTACAGGGGGCGAAAACTATGGCTACACCTTC. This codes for CASSQLTGGENYGYTF.

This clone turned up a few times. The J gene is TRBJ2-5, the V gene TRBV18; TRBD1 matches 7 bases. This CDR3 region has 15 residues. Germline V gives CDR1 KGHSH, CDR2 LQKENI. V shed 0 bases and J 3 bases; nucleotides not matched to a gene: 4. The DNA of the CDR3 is TGTGCCAGCTCACCACCGACAGGGAGAAAAGAGACCCAGTACTTC. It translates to CASSPPTGRKETQYF.

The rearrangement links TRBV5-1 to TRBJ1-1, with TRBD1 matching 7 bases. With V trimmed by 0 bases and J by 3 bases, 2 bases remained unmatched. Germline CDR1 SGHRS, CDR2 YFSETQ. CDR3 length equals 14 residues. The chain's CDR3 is CASSLGQGYTEAFF. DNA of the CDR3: TGCGCCAGCAGCTTGGGACAGGGCTACACTGAAGCTTTCTTT.

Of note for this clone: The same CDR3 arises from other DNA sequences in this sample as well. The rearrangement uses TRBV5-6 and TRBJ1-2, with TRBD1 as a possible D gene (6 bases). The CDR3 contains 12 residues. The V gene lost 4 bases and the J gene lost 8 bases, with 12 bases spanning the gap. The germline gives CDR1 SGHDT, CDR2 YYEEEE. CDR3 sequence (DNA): TGTGCCAGCAGCCCCGGACAGTACGGCTACACCTTC. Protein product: CASSPGQYGYTF.

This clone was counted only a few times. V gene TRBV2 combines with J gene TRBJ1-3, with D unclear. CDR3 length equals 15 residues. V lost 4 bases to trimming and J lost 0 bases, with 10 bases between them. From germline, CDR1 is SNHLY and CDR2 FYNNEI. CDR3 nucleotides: TGTGCCAGCAGTGCCCAAGAGATCTCTGGAAACACCATATATTTT. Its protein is CASSAQEISGNTIYF. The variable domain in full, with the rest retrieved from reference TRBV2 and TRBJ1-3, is EPEVTQTPSHQVTQMGQEVILRCVPISNHLYFYWYRQILGQKVEFLVSFYNNEISEKSEIFDDQFSVERPDGSNFTLKIRSTKLEDSAMYFCASSAQEISGNTIYFGEGSWLTVV.

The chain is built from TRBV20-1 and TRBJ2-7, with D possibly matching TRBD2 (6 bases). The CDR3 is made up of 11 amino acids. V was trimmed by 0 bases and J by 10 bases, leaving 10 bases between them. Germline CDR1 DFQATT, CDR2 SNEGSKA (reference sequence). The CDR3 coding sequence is TGCAGTGCTAGAGATGGGAGGCGACAGTACTTC. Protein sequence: CSARDGRRQYF.

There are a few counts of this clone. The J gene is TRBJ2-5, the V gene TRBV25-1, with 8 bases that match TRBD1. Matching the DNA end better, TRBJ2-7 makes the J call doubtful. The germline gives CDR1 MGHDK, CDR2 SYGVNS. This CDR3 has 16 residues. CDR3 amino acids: CASSVTYAQGAYEQYF. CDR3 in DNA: TGTGCCAGCAGTGTCACTTACGCACAGGGGGCCTACGAGCAGTACTTC.

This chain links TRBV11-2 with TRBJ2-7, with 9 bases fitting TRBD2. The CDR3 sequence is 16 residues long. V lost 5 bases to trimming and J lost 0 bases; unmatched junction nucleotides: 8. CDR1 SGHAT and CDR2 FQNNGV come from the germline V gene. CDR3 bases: TGTGCCAGCAGCCTCGTTACTAGCGGGCCCTCCTACGAGCAGTACTTC. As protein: CASSLVTSGPSYEQYF. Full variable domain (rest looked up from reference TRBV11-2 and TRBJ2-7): EAGVAQSPRYKIIEKRQSVAFWCNPISGHATLYWYQQILGQGPKLLIQFQNNGVVDDSQLPKDRFSAERLKGVDSTLKIQPAKLEDSAVYLCASSLVTSGPSYEQYFGPGTRLTVT.

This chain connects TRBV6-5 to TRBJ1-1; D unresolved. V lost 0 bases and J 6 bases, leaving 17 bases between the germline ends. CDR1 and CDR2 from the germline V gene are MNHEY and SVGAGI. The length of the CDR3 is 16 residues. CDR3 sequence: CASSYSVTAVDAEAFF. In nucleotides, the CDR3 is TGTGCCAGCAGTTACTCAGTCACAGCTGTCGACGCTGAAGCTTTCTTT.

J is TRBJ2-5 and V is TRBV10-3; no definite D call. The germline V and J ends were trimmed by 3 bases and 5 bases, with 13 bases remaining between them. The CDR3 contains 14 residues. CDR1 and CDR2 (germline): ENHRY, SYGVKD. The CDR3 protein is CAISDILWAETQYF. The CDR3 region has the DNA TGTGCCATCAGTGATATATTGTGGGCGGAGACCCAGTACTTC.

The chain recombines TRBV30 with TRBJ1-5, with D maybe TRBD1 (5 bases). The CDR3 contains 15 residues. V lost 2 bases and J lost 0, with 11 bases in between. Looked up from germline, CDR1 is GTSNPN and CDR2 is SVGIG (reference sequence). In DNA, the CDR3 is TGTGCCTGGAGTTCAGGGACTTATAGCAATCAGCCCCAGCATTTT. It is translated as CAWSSGTYSNQPQHF.

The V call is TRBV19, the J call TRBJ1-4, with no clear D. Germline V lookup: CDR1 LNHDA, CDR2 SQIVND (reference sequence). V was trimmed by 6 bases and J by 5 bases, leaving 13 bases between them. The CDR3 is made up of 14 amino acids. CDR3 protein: CASRKTWENEKLFF. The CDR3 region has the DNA TGTGCCAGTAGGAAGACGTGGGAGAATGAAAAACTGTTTTTT. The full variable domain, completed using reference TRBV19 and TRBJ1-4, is DGGITQSPKYLFRKEGQNVTLSCEQNLNHDAMYWYRQDPGQGLRLIYYSQIVNDFQKGDIAEGYSVSREKKESFPLTVTSAQKNPTAFYLCASRKTWENEKLFFGSGTQLSVL.